These T cell receptor beta chains were read from a single sample in a study of blood T cell repertoires in COVID-19. Method: immunoSEQ multiplex PCR; TCRdb's copy keeps in-frame clones and lacks some. Among more than 150,000 clones listed, more than 80% were seen once. The sequenced sample was peripheral blood. The receptors were sampled from a human donor in a cohort sampled during active COVID-19. Each CDR3 is given with its conserved first and last residue. The order of the fields is J gene, clone size, V gene, D gene, CDR3 DNA, CDR3 protein. A D gene is named only where the DNA matches it firmly. Some rows have no size entry. The others give once, few or many, or a class for an expanded clone.

j_gene: TRBJ2-5
abundance: -
v_gene: TRBV7-9
d_gene: TRBD2
CDR3nt: TGTGCCAGCAGCCAGATTAGCGGGGGGTACCAAGAGACCCAGTACTTC
CDR3aa: CASSQISGGYQETQYF

j_gene: TRBJ2-7
abundance: once
v_gene: TRBV19
d_gene: TRBD1
CDR3nt: TGTGCCAGTAGCCCGCGCGGGGCCCAACAGGGGGCGCGGCAGTACTTC
CDR3aa: CASSPRGAQQGARQYF

j_gene: TRBJ2-1
abundance: -
v_gene: TRBV6-6
d_gene: TRBD2
CDR3nt: TGTGCCAGCAGTCACCGACCCCTGACTAGCGGGGGGGCAGATGAGCAGTTCTTC
CDR3aa: CASSHRPLTSGGADEQFF

j_gene: TRBJ2-7
abundance: -
v_gene: TRBV2
d_gene: -
CDR3nt: TGTGCCAGCAGTGAATCCCCCCAAGTCCTTAGCTACGAGCAGTACTTC
CDR3aa: CASSESPQVLSYEQYF

j_gene: TRBJ1-1
abundance: -
v_gene: TRBV4-1
d_gene: TRBD1
CDR3nt: TGCGCCAGCAGCCAGTCACAGGGGGGCACTGAAGCTTTCTTT
CDR3aa: CASSQSQGGTEAFF

j_gene: TRBJ1-1
abundance: -
v_gene: TRBV5-4
d_gene: -
CDR3nt: TGTGCCAGCACCATTTCGGGGGGTGCGGGCCAAGCTTTCTTT
CDR3aa: CASTISGGAGQAFF

j_gene: TRBJ2-2
abundance: -
v_gene: TRBV18
d_gene: TRBD1
CDR3nt: TGTGCCAGCTCACCCGGGACAGGGATTTCTCTGTTTTTT
CDR3aa: CASSPGTGISLFF

j_gene: TRBJ2-1
abundance: -
v_gene: TRBV9
d_gene: TRBD2
CDR3nt: TGTGCCAGCAGCGTCGGGGGGACCGGGAACAATGAGCAGTTCTTC
CDR3aa: CASSVGGTGNNEQFF

j_gene: TRBJ1-1
abundance: -
v_gene: TRBV25-1
d_gene: -
CDR3nt: TGTGCCAGCATTGGCAGGAACACTGAAGCTTTCTTT
CDR3aa: CASIGRNTEAFF

j_gene: TRBJ1-5
abundance: -
v_gene: TRBV4-1
d_gene: TRBD1
CDR3nt: TGCGCCAGCAGCAGAATTTTACCGGGACAGAGCAATCAGCCCCAGCATTTT
CDR3aa: CASSRILPGQSNQPQHF

j_gene: TRBJ2-5
abundance: -
v_gene: TRBV27
d_gene: TRBD2
CDR3nt: TGTGCCAGCTCCCCCCGGGGAGGCAGCGGGGGCCCCCAAGAGACCCAGTACTTC
CDR3aa: CASSPRGGSGGPQETQYF

j_gene: TRBJ1-6
abundance: few
v_gene: TRBV30
d_gene: -
CDR3nt: TGTGCCTGGAGCCCGCGGGGGGCTGATTCACCCCTCCACTTT
CDR3aa: CAWSPRGADSPLHF

j_gene: TRBJ2-1
abundance: few
v_gene: TRBV27
d_gene: TRBD2
CDR3nt: TGTGCCAGCAGTGGAAGACTAGCGGGGGGCTCCTACAATGAGCAGTTCTTC
CDR3aa: CASSGRLAGGSYNEQFF

j_gene: TRBJ2-7
abundance: -
v_gene: TRBV9
d_gene: -
CDR3nt: TGTGCCAGCAGCGCCGGCCTCAGGGAACGGGAGCAGTACTTC
CDR3aa: CASSAGLREREQYF

j_gene: TRBJ2-1
abundance: -
v_gene: TRBV19
d_gene: TRBD2
CDR3nt: TGTGCCAGTAGTATTGGACTAGCGGGGGGCAATGAGCAGTTCTTC
CDR3aa: CASSIGLAGGNEQFF

j_gene: TRBJ1-1
abundance: -
v_gene: TRBV4-1
d_gene: TRBD1
CDR3nt: TGCGCCAGCAGCCACGGGACAGGGGGTCGGACTGAAGCTTTCTTT
CDR3aa: CASSHGTGGRTEAFF

j_gene: TRBJ2-2
abundance: -
v_gene: TRBV19
d_gene: -
CDR3nt: TGTGCCAGTAGTATTGCCCGGACAATCCATGGGACCGGGGAGCTGTTTTTT
CDR3aa: CASSIARTIHGTGELFF

j_gene: TRBJ2-1
abundance: -
v_gene: TRBV11-2
d_gene: TRBD2
CDR3nt: TGTGCCAGCAGCAGAAGGGCGCCTAGCGGGGGCAATGAGCAGTTCTTC
CDR3aa: CASSRRAPSGGNEQFF

j_gene: TRBJ1-1
abundance: -
v_gene: TRBV7-3
d_gene: -
CDR3nt: TGTGCCAGCAGCTCTCAGGGCTGGAACACTGAAGCTTTCTTT
CDR3aa: CASSSQGWNTEAFF

j_gene: TRBJ2-1
abundance: once
v_gene: TRBV29-1
d_gene: TRBD2
CDR3nt: TGCAGCGTTGAAGACTGGACTAGTAACTCCTACAATGAGCAGTTCTTC
CDR3aa: CSVEDWTSNSYNEQFF

j_gene: TRBJ2-7
abundance: -
v_gene: TRBV12-3/TRBV12-4
d_gene: TRBD2
CDR3nt: TGTGCCAGCAGTTTAGGGCTTCGGGGGGATCAGTACTTC
CDR3aa: CASSLGLRGDQYF

j_gene: TRBJ1-3
abundance: -
v_gene: TRBV6-1
d_gene: -
CDR3nt: TGTGCCAGCAGTGAATGGCGGGAGAAAACCTCTGGAAACACCATATATTTT
CDR3aa: CASSEWREKTSGNTIYF

j_gene: TRBJ2-2
abundance: -
v_gene: TRBV6-5
d_gene: -
CDR3nt: TGCCCAGGGCCTCCGAACACCGGGGAGCTGTTTTTT
CDR3aa: CPGPPNTGELFF

j_gene: TRBJ2-1
abundance: -
v_gene: TRBV7-3
d_gene: TRBD2
CDR3nt: TGTGCCAGCAGCACGACGGGACTAGCGGGGGCCAATGAGCAGTTCTTC
CDR3aa: CASSTTGLAGANEQFF

j_gene: TRBJ2-5
abundance: -
v_gene: TRBV20-1
d_gene: TRBD2
CDR3nt: TGCAGTGCTAGTGGGGGACTAGCGGGGACCAAAGAGACCCAGTACTTC
CDR3aa: CSASGGLAGTKETQYF

j_gene: TRBJ2-6
abundance: -
v_gene: TRBV6-1
d_gene: -
CDR3nt: TGTGCCAGCAGTGAAGGGGCGGGGCTATCTGGGGCCAACGTCCTGACTTTC
CDR3aa: CASSEGAGLSGANVLTF

j_gene: TRBJ1-1
abundance: -
v_gene: TRBV20-1
d_gene: -
CDR3nt: TGCAGTGCTAACTTTCAGGGAGAAGCTTTCTTT
CDR3aa: CSANFQGEAFF

j_gene: TRBJ2-7
abundance: -
v_gene: TRBV19
d_gene: -
CDR3nt: TGTGCCAGTAGTATCGTACAGGGTACCCACGAGCAGTACTTC
CDR3aa: CASSIVQGTHEQYF

j_gene: TRBJ1-5
abundance: -
v_gene: TRBV19
d_gene: -
CDR3nt: TGTGCCAGTACCTTTGCAGGGACTGGCAATCAGCCCCAGCATTTT
CDR3aa: CASTFAGTGNQPQHF

j_gene: TRBJ2-1
abundance: -
v_gene: TRBV7-9
d_gene: TRBD2
CDR3nt: TGTGCCAGCAGCTTAGGCGGGGGGGAGCAGTTCTTC
CDR3aa: CASSLGGGEQFF

j_gene: TRBJ1-1
abundance: -
v_gene: TRBV7-2
d_gene: TRBD1
CDR3nt: TGTGCCAGCAGCTCGACAGGGGGCGACACTGAAGCTTTCTTT
CDR3aa: CASSSTGGDTEAFF

j_gene: TRBJ2-5
abundance: once
v_gene: TRBV10-3
d_gene: TRBD1
CDR3nt: TGTGCCATCAGTGACGGGACAGGGTGGGTTGAGACCCAGTACTTC
CDR3aa: CAISDGTGWVETQYF

j_gene: TRBJ1-1
abundance: -
v_gene: TRBV12-3/TRBV12-4
d_gene: -
CDR3nt: TGTGCCAGCAGCCGCGGGAGGGTTACTGAAGCTTTCTTT
CDR3aa: CASSRGRVTEAFF

j_gene: TRBJ2-5
abundance: -
v_gene: TRBV2
d_gene: -
CDR3nt: TGTGCCAGCAGTGCTGGGGAGGTCGGTTTGGGGAAGACCCAGTACTTC
CDR3aa: CASSAGEVGLGKTQYF

j_gene: TRBJ1-2
abundance: -
v_gene: TRBV4-1
d_gene: -
CDR3nt: TGCGCCAGCAGCCCCCTTCGGGCTAACTATGGCTACACCTTC
CDR3aa: CASSPLRANYGYTF

j_gene: TRBJ1-5
abundance: -
v_gene: TRBV2
d_gene: -
CDR3nt: TGTGCCAGCAGCCGGACAGAAAATCAGCCCCAGCATTTT
CDR3aa: CASSRTENQPQHF

j_gene: TRBJ1-1
abundance: -
v_gene: TRBV3-1/TRBV3-2
d_gene: -
CDR3nt: TGTGCCAGCAGCCAAGATTCAGGGGCAGGGACTGAAGCTTTCTTT
CDR3aa: CASSQDSGAGTEAFF

j_gene: TRBJ2-5
abundance: -
v_gene: TRBV6-1
d_gene: -
CDR3nt: TGTGCCAGCAGTGAGATACGGAGGACAGAGACCCAGTACTTC
CDR3aa: CASSEIRRTETQYF

j_gene: TRBJ1-5
abundance: -
v_gene: TRBV30
d_gene: -
CDR3nt: TGTGCCTGGAGTTACGGACTATCTGGCCAAGGGGAGCCCCAGCATTTT
CDR3aa: CAWSYGLSGQGEPQHF

j_gene: TRBJ1-4
abundance: -
v_gene: TRBV5-5
d_gene: -
CDR3nt: TGTGCCAGCAGCACCTCCGGGACAAGTAATGAAAAACTGTTTTTT
CDR3aa: CASSTSGTSNEKLFF

j_gene: TRBJ2-1
abundance: -
v_gene: TRBV7-9
d_gene: TRBD1
CDR3nt: TGTGCCAGCAGCTTAGGGACAGGGGTCTACAATGAGCAGTTCTTC
CDR3aa: CASSLGTGVYNEQFF

j_gene: TRBJ2-1
abundance: -
v_gene: TRBV15
d_gene: -
CDR3nt: TGTGCCACCAGCAACCCTGGACTACAAGCCGGCCCCTACAATGAGCAGTTCTTC
CDR3aa: CATSNPGLQAGPYNEQFF

j_gene: TRBJ2-7
abundance: -
v_gene: TRBV15
d_gene: -
CDR3nt: TGTGCCACCAGCAGAGCCTCTGGCCGATACGAGCAGTACTTC
CDR3aa: CATSRASGRYEQYF

j_gene: TRBJ1-5
abundance: -
v_gene: TRBV4-1
d_gene: -
CDR3nt: TGCGCCAGCAGCCAAGATGGGGGGAGAGGTTATTATAGCAATCAGCCCCAGCATTTT
CDR3aa: CASSQDGGRGYYSNQPQHF

j_gene: TRBJ2-1
abundance: -
v_gene: TRBV4-1
d_gene: -
CDR3nt: TGCGCCAGCAGCCAAGATAGTGATGAGCAGTTCTTC
CDR3aa: CASSQDSDEQFF